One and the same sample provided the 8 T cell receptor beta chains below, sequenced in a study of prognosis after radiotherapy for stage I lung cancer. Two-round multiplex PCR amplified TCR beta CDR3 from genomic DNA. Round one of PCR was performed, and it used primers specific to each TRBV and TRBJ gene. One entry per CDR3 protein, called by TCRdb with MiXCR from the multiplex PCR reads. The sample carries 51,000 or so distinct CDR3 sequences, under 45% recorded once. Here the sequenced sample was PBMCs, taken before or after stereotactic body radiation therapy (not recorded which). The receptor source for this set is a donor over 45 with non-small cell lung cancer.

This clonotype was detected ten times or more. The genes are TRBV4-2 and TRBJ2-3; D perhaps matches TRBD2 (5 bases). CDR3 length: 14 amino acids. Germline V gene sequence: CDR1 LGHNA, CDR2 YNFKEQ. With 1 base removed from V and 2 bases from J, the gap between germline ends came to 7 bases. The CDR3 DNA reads TGTGCCAGCAGCCAAGGAGGGAACACAGATACGCAGTATTTT. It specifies CASSQGGNTDTQYF.

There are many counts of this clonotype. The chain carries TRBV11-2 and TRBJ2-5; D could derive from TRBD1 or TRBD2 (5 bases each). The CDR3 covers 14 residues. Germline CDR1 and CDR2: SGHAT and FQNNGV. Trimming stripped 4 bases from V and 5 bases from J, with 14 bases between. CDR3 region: CASSSGTLGETQYF. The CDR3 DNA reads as TGTGCCAGCAGCTCCGGGACCCTCGGGGAGACCCAGTACTTC.

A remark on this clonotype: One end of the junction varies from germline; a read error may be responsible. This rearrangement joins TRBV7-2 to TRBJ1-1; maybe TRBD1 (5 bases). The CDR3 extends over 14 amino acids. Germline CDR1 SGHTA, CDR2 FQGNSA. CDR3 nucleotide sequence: TGTGCCAGCAGCTTCGTGCCATGGGGCACTGAATCTTTCTTT. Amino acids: CASSFVPWGTESFF. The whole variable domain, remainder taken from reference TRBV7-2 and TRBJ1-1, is GAGVSQSPSNKVTEKGKDVELRCDPISGHTALYWYRQSLGQGLEFLIYFQGNSAPDKSGLPSDRFSAERTGGSVSTLTIQRTQQEDSAVYLCASSFVPWGTESFFGQGTRLTVV.

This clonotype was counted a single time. The CDR3 DNA follows: TGTGCCAGCAGCCTTCGTAGGGGGAGTTCCTACAATGAGCAGTTCTTC. Translated: CASSLRRGSSYNEQFF. This chain connects TRBV11-2 to TRBJ2-1, with a weak D call TRBD1 (6 bases). The length of the CDR3 is 16 residues. Germline loops: CDR1 SGHAT, CDR2 FQNNGV. Trimming took 5 bases from V and 1 from J, leaving 15 bases between them.

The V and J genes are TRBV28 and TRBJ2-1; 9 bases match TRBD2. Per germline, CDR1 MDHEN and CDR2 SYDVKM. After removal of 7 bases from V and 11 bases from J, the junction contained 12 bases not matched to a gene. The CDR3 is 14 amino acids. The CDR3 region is CASIPVSGRPKQFF. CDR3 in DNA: TGTGCCAGCATACCCGTCAGCGGGAGGCCCAAGCAGTTCTTC.

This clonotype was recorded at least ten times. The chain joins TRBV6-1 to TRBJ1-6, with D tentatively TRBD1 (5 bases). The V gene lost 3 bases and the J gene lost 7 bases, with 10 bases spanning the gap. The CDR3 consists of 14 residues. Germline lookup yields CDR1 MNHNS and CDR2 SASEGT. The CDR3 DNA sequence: TGTGCCAGCAGTGACAGGGTAGAGAATTCACCCCTCCACTTT. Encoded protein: CASSDRVENSPLHF.

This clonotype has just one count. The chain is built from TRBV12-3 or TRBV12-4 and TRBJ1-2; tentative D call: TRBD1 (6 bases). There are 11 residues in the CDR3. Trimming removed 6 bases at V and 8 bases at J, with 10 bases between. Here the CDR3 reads CASSSGVGYTF. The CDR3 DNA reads TGTGCCAGCAGCTCAGGGGTAGGCTACACCTTC.

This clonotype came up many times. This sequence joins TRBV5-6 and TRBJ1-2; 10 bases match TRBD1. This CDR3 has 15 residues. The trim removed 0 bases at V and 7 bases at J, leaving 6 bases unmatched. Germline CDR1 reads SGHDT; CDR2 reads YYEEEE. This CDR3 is CASSLVGTGARGYTF. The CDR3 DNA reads TGTGCCAGCAGCTTGGTCGGGACAGGGGCGCGTGGCTACACCTTC.